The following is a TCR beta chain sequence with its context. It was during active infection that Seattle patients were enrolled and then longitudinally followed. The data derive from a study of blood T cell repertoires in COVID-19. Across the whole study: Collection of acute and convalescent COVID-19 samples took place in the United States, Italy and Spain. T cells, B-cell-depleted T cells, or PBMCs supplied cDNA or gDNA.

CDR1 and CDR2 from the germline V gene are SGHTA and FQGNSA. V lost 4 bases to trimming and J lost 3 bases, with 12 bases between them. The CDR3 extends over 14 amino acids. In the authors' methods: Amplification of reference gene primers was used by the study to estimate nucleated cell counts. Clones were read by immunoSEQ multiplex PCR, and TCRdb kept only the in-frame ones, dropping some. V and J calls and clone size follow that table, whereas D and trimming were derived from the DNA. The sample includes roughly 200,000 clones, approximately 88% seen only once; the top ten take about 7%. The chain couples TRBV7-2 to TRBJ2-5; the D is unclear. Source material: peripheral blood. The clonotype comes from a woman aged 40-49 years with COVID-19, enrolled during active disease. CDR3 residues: CASSSRDWEETQYF. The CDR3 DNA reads TGTGCCAGCAGCTCCCGCGACTGGGAAGAGACCCAGTACTTC.